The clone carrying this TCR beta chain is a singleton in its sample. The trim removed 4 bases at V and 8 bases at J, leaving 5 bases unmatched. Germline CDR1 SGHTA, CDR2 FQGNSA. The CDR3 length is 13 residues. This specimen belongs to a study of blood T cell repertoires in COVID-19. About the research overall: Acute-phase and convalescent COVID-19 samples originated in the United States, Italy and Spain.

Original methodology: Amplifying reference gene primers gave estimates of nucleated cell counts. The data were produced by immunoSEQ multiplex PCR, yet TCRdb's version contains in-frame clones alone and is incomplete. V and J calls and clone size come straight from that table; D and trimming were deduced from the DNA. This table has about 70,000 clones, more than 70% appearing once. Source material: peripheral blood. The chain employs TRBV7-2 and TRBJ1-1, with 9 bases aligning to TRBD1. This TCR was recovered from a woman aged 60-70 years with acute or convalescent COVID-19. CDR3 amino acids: CASSSDRGSEAFF. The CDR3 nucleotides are TGTGCCAGCAGCTCGGACAGGGGATCCGAAGCTTTCTTT.